This is a list of T cell receptor beta chains from one sample in a study of human T cells and chemical hapten exposure. TCRdb re-called the RACE reads with MiXCR, one entry per CDR3 protein. This table has about 71,000 distinct CDR3 sequences, more than 8% appearing once. Sequencing was performed on whole blood, taken in connection with sensitization to the hapten diphenylcyclopropenone (DPC). Receptor source: a middle-aged woman with alopecia areata. Some clones in this sample may be carry-over from other donors' samples. The conserved cysteine and the conserved F or W are not part of the CDR3 here. A D gene is named only where the DNA matches it firmly. Size is stated for part of the rows, as once, few or many counts, or as a class when the clone is expanded.

clone_size j_call v_call d_call cdr3_aa
few TRBJ2-1 TRBV12-3/TRBV12-4 TRBD1 ASSLVGQGIYNEQF
many TRBJ1-1 TRBV7-6 - ASSPTTGQLNTEAF
many TRBJ2-5 TRBV6-1 TRBD2 ASNRLAGQETQY
few TRBJ2-1 TRBV11-2 - ASSLRRDSYNEQF
- TRBJ1-3 TRBV7-2 - ASSSQAQGNTIY
- TRBJ1-2 TRBV4-1 - ASSQKDLPDYGYT
many TRBJ1-2 TRBV6-6 TRBD1 ASSKGQGIIRGFGYT
many TRBJ2-7 TRBV9 TRBD2 ASSVGLAGGPPYEQY
many TRBJ1-5 TRBV12-3/TRBV12-4 TRBD1 ASNLYRGQPQH
many TRBJ2-1 TRBV11-2 - ASSPAGGSYNEQF
few TRBJ2-3 TRBV5-1 - ASSSMGGAVLDTQY
many TRBJ2-3 TRBV20-1 TRBD2 SASAGTSGTDTQY
many TRBJ2-3 TRBV19 - ASSVLVQVDTQY
many TRBJ2-1 TRBV20-1 TRBD2 RAQTGTRDYNEQF
many TRBJ2-3 TRBV30 - AWSAGDTQY
many TRBJ2-3 TRBV2 - ASSLHSDTQY
few TRBJ2-1 TRBV7-2 - ASSDGPTRNNEQF
many TRBJ2-7 TRBV20-1 - SATSRKGVSYEQY
few TRBJ2-4 TRBV2 TRBD2 ASTRVGGGAWNIQY
few TRBJ2-2 TRBV10-3 TRBD1 AISRTGSDTGELF
few TRBJ2-5 TRBV9 - ASSVAGEETQY
many TRBJ1-5 TRBV7-9 TRBD1 ASSTDREVAQPQH
few TRBJ2-2 TRBV4-1 - ASSPLSSGESGELF
many TRBJ1-5 TRBV20-1 TRBD1 SAEVQGNQPQH
few TRBJ1-1 TRBV6-2/TRBV6-3 - ASSELGGTEAF
many TRBJ1-2 TRBV5-1 TRBD1 ASSLGTGVSVFGYT
- TRBJ2-5 TRBV5-1 TRBD2 ASSLERGGAAETQY
many TRBJ2-7 TRBV11-2 - ASSLMAGRWPGRPYEQY
many TRBJ1-2 TRBV10-3 - ATRRRSGAEDGYT
few TRBJ2-1 TRBV12-5 - ASGDSTDKFYNEQF
many TRBJ1-5 TRBV11-2 TRBD1 ASTMDRDQPQH
many TRBJ2-3 TRBV5-1 TRBD2 ASRPRGRGGVDTQY
many TRBJ2-4 TRBV4-1 TRBD1 ASIDRGANIQY
many TRBJ2-7 TRBV5-5 TRBD1 ASSLLDRGSRGQY
- TRBJ2-1 TRBV6-4 TRBD1 ASKADRAANEQF
many TRBJ1-1 TRBV12-3/TRBV12-4 - ASSFFLSAEAF
few TRBJ2-7 TRBV7-2 - ASSLITPGLEY
once TRBJ2-7 TRBV28 - ASNLPTGPRV
many TRBJ1-5 TRBV2 - ASRGAQEYSNQPQH
few TRBJ2-5 TRBV5-4 TRBD2 ASSLRLAGGETQY